A selection of T cell receptor beta chains follows, all from one sample in a study of OX40 agonist ivuxolimab in advanced cancers. TCRdb keeps only in-frame clones here, not all; method: immunoSEQ multiplex PCR. Counted here are about 14,000 clones, about 76% occurring once; the ten biggest clones make up 35% to 40%. The sequencing used CD4+ or CD8+ T cells sorted from blood, collected in a trial of the OX40 agonist ivuxolimab. These receptors all stem from an adult with an advanced solid tumor such as melanoma, head and neck, liver or kidney cancer. CDR3s include the opening cysteine and the closing phenylalanine or tryptophan. The D gene is left open where the match is weak. Rows may omit the clone size; those that give it use once, few, many or a size class.

CASSGTGNQPQHF	TGTGCCAGTAGTGGGACGGGGAATCAGCCCCAGCATTTT	TRBV19	TRBJ1-5	NA	NA
CASSLLGPADTQYF	TGTGCCAGCAGTTTACTAGGCCCGGCAGATACGCAGTATTTT	TRBV27	TRBJ2-3	NA	NA
CASSPPRGAKDNEQFF	TGTGCCAGCAGCCCTCCCAGGGGGGCGAAGGATAATGAGCAGTTCTTC	TRBV13	TRBJ2-1	NA	NA
CASSYSGNQNTEAFF	TGTGCCAGCAGTTACTCAGGGAATCAAAACACTGAAGCTTTCTTT	TRBV6-5	TRBJ1-1	NA	NA
CASSPSGAQETQYF	TGTGCCAGCAGTCCTAGCGGGGCCCAAGAGACCCAGTACTTC	TRBV7-9	TRBJ2-5	TRBD2	NA
CASSEWTVSEAFF	TGTGCCAGCAGTGAATGGACAGTATCTGAAGCTTTCTTT	TRBV28	TRBJ1-1	NA	once
CAYNRDSREKLFF	TGTGCCTACAACCGGGACAGCAGAGAAAAACTGTTTTTT	TRBV30	TRBJ1-4	TRBD1	NA
CASSFHSTTAWWYNEQFF	TGTGCCAGCAGTTTCCACTCGACTACGGCCTGGTGGTACAATGAGCAGTTCTTC	TRBV27	TRBJ2-1	NA	NA
CASRASAYNYEQYF	TGTGCCAGCAGGGCTAGCGCTTACAACTACGAGCAGTACTTC	TRBV27	TRBJ2-7	NA	NA
CATSRVDLASNTGELFF	TGTGCCACCAGCAGAGTGGACTTGGCGTCGAACACCGGGGAGCTGTTTTTT	TRBV15	TRBJ2-2	NA	once
CASSTTGGPEPYEQYF	TGCGCCAGCAGCACCACAGGGGGCCCGGAGCCCTACGAGCAGTACTTC	TRBV4-3	TRBJ2-7	TRBD1	NA
CASSLAMGDLGYTF	TGTGCCAGCAGCTTAGCGATGGGGGATTTGGGCTACACCTTC	TRBV7-6	TRBJ1-2	NA	NA
CASRGQKETQYF	TGTGCCAGCAGGGGACAAAAAGAGACCCAGTACTTC	TRBV7-9	TRBJ2-5	NA	NA
CASSLGHDEAFF	TGTGCCAGCAGCTTAGGTCATGACGAAGCTTTCTTT	TRBV7-9	TRBJ1-1	NA	NA
CASSERDFYEQYF	TGTGCCAGCAGTGAGCGGGATTTCTACGAGCAGTACTTC	TRBV6-1	TRBJ2-7	NA	NA
CASSAGTGNEQYF	TGTGCCAGCAGTGCCGGGACGGGGAACGAGCAGTACTTC	TRBV2	TRBJ2-7	NA	NA
CASRSSGASSYEQYF	TGTGCCAGCAGATCTAGCGGGGCCTCATCCTACGAGCAGTACTTC	TRBV7-8	TRBJ2-7	TRBD2	NA
CASSVEGQYNEKLFF	TGTGCCAGCAGCGTAGAGGGACAGTATAATGAAAAACTGTTTTTT	TRBV7-6	TRBJ1-4	TRBD1	NA
CASPGTGTGRGTEERTEAFF	TGTGCCAGCCCAGGAACCGGGACAGGGAGGGGGACTGAAGAACGGACTGAAGCTTTCTTT	TRBV19	TRBJ1-1	TRBD1	NA
CASSLVAPSYEQYF	TGCGCCAGCAGCTTGGTGGCTCCCTCCTACGAGCAGTACTTC	TRBV5-1	TRBJ2-7	NA	NA
CASSWQGSLTDTQYF	TGTGCCAGCAGTTGGCAGGGGTCCCTCACAGATACGCAGTATTTT	TRBV27	TRBJ2-3	NA	NA
CASSWTGTSYEQYF	TGTGCCAGCAGTTGGACAGGAACCTCCTACGAGCAGTACTTC	TRBV28	TRBJ2-7	TRBD1	NA
CASMGTGNNEKLFF	TGTGCCAGCATGGGGACAGGAAATAATGAAAAACTGTTTTTT	TRBV2	TRBJ1-4	TRBD1	NA
CATGSVGNEQFF	TGCGCCACCGGTTCGGTCGGGAATGAGCAGTTCTTC	TRBV5-1	TRBJ2-1	NA	NA
CATLQGAGNTIYF	TGTGCCACCCTACAGGGTGCTGGAAACACCATATATTTT	TRBV6-5	TRBJ1-3	NA	NA
CASSEVHSGANVLTF	TGTGCCAGCAGTGAGGTCCACTCTGGGGCCAACGTCCTGACTTTC	TRBV6-1	TRBJ2-6	NA	few
CASSTGFTEAFF	TGTGCCAGTAGTACAGGGTTCACTGAAGCTTTCTTT	TRBV19	TRBJ1-1	NA	large
CASSNGAFDSNQPQHF	TGTGCCAGCAGTAACGGCGCTTTTGATAGCAATCAGCCCCAGCATTTT	TRBV27	TRBJ1-5	NA	NA
CASSWDSLQETQYF	TGTGCCAGCAGCTGGGACAGCCTCCAAGAGACCCAGTACTTC	TRBV11-3	TRBJ2-5	TRBD1	once
CASSLEPGTDTQYF	TGTGCCAGCAGCTTAGAGCCCGGCACAGATACGCAGTATTTT	TRBV7-8	TRBJ2-3	NA	once
CASSLAQGVSSYEQYF	TGTGCCAGCAGCTTAGCGCAGGGGGTGAGCTCCTACGAGCAGTACTTC	TRBV7-8	TRBJ2-7	TRBD1	NA
CASGYLAGASFF	TGTGCCAGCGGCTATTTAGCGGGAGCGTCGTTCTTC	TRBV7-9	TRBJ2-1	TRBD2	NA
CASSLTDSLLGQYF	TGTGCCAGCAGTTTAACCGACAGCCTTTTAGGGCAGTACTTC	TRBV28	TRBJ2-7	NA	NA